A selection of T cell receptor beta chains follows, all from one sample in a study of T cells in Graves' hyperthyroidism and ophthalmopathy. TCRdb re-called the multiplex PCR reads with MiXCR, one entry per CDR3 protein. The sample has around 720,000 distinct CDR3 sequences, around 40% seen once. The specimen was blood. The receptors originated from a woman aged 40 to 50 with Graves' hyperthyroidism. CDR3s include the opening cysteine and the closing phenylalanine or tryptophan. Each record gives: clone size, J gene, D gene, V gene, CDR3 protein, CDR3 DNA. A D gene is named only where the DNA matches it firmly. Rows give clone size only sometimes, using once, few, many, or a class for an expanded clone.

>-|TRBJ1-1|-|TRBV19
CASYDSHTEAFF
TGTGCCAGTTATGACAGCCACACTGAAGCTTTCTTT
>-|TRBJ2-2|-|TRBV6-1
CASSGELGTGELFF
TGTGCCAGCTCGGGAGAGCTGGGCACCGGGGAGCTGTTTTTT
>many|TRBJ2-5|-|TRBV12-3/TRBV12-4
CASSRSDQETQYF
TGTGCCAGCAGTAGATCGGACCAAGAGACCCAGTACTTC
>many|TRBJ1-6|-|TRBV20-1
CSARQGSVGSPLHF
TGCAGTGCTAGACAGGGGTCCGTGGGATCACCCCTCCACTTT
>-|TRBJ1-1|-|TRBV13
CASSLSSPYTEAFF
TGTGCCAGCAGCTTAAGCTCACCCTACACTGAAGCTTTCTTT
>few|TRBJ2-7|-|TRBV6-5
CASSDTFGGLTYEQYF
TGTGCCAGCAGTGACACCTTTGGGGGACTGACATACGAGCAGTACTTC
>few|TRBJ2-7|TRBD2|TRBV6-5
CASSPSGLGEQYF
TGTGCCAGCAGTCCGTCCGGACTAGGCGAGCAGTACTTC
>-|TRBJ2-5|-|TRBV20-1
CSAIKASMGGGRETQYF
TGCAGTGCCATTAAGGCGTCGATGGGGGGAGGTAGGGAGACCCAGTACTTC
>-|TRBJ1-5|-|TRBV19
CASHPGPIAGQPQHF
TGTGCCAGTCACCCCGGGCCTATAGCCGGTCAGCCCCAGCATTTT
>many|TRBJ1-6|TRBD1|TRBV10-2
CASTRTGGSPLHF
TGCGCCAGCACTAGGACAGGGGGTTCACCCCTCCACTTT
>-|TRBJ1-2|-|TRBV25-1
CASSELGARSYGYTF
TGTGCCAGCAGTGAATTAGGGGCTAGGTCTTATGGCTACACCTTC
>few|TRBJ2-5|-|TRBV3-1
CASSHRAAGSGKETQYF
TGTGCCAGCAGCCATCGAGCCGCCGGGTCCGGGAAGGAGACCCAGTACTTC
>-|TRBJ2-2|-|TRBV11-2
CASSFQTSTGELFF
TGTGCCAGCAGCTTCCAGACTAGCACCGGGGAGCTGTTTTTT
>-|TRBJ2-7|TRBD1|TRBV29-1
CSPRGQGSYEQYF
TGCAGCCCCAGGGGACAGGGGTCCTACGAGCAGTACTTC
>-|TRBJ2-6|-|TRBV29-1
CSAGGQAVLTF
TGCAGCGCTGGGGGGCAGGCTGTCCTGACTTTC
>-|TRBJ1-3|-|TRBV6-5
CASSSDSHSGNTIYF
TGTGCCAGCAGCTCCGACAGTCACTCTGGAAACACCATATATTTT
>many|TRBJ1-1|-|TRBV7-6
CASSLGGRSMNTEAFF
TGTGCCAGCAGCTTAGGAGGCAGATCCATGAACACTGAAGCTTTCTTT
>-|TRBJ2-2|TRBD1|TRBV10-3
CAISEKVDRALTGELFF
TGTGCCATCAGTGAGAAAGTGGACAGGGCTCTCACCGGGGAGCTGTTTTTT
>-|TRBJ1-1|-|TRBV12-3/TRBV12-4
CASSLYRGAEAFF
TGTGCCAGCAGTTTATATCGGGGGGCTGAAGCTTTCTTT
>many|TRBJ1-1|-|TRBV10-3
CAARPDLNTEAFF
TGTGCCGCCAGACCGGACTTGAACACTGAAGCTTTCTTT
>many|TRBJ2-7|-|TRBV5-1
CASSLGTGMGTYEQYF
TGCGCCAGCAGCTTGGGCACAGGGATGGGGACCTACGAGCAGTACTTC
>few|TRBJ2-2|-|TRBV19
CASSIRDIYTGELFF
TGTGCCAGTAGTATACGTGACATTTACACCGGGGAGCTGTTTTTT
>few|TRBJ1-1|-|TRBV20-1
CSVEMPGATRNTEAFF
TGCAGTGTAGAGATGCCGGGGGCCACGCGGAACACTGAAGCTTTCTTT
>many|TRBJ2-5|-|TRBV7-9
CASSLGGLGETQYF
TGTGCCAGCAGCTTAGGGGGGTTGGGAGAGACCCAGTACTTC
>-|TRBJ1-2|TRBD1|TRBV4-3
CASSELTGGSYTF
TGCGCCAGCAGCGAATTGACAGGGGGCAGCTACACCTTC
>-|TRBJ1-1|-|TRBV24-1
CATGDNRDEAFF
TGTGCCACCGGAGATAACAGGGACGAAGCTTTCTTT
>-|TRBJ1-2|-|TRBV5-4
CASSFRQGSDYGYTF
TGTGCCAGCAGCTTTCGTCAGGGCTCGGACTATGGCTACACCTTC
>few|TRBJ1-1|-|TRBV5-1
CASSLDVKTEAFF
TGCGCCAGCAGCTTGGACGTGAAGACTGAAGCTTTCTTT